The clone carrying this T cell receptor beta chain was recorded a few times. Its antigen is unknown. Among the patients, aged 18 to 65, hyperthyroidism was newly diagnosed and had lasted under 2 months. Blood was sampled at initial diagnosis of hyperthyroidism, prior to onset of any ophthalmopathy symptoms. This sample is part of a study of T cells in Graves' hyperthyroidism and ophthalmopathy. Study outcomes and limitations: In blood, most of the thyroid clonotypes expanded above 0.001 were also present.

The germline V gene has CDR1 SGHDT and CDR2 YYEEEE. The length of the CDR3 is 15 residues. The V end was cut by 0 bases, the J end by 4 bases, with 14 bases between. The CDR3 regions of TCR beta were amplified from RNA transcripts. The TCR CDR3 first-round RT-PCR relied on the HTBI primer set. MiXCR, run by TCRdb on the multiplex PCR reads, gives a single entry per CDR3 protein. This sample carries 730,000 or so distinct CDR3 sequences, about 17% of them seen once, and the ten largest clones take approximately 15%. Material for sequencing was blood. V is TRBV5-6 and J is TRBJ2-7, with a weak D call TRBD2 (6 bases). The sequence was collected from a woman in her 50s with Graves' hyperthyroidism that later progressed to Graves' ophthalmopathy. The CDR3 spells CASSLAPTGDYEQYF. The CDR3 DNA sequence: TGTGCCAGCAGCTTGGCCCCCACGGGGGATTACGAGCAGTACTTC. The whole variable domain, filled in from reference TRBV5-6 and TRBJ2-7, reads DAGVTQSPTHLIKTRGQQVTLRCSPKSGHDTVSWYQQALGQGPQFIFQYYEEEERQRGNFPDRFSGHQFPNYSSELNVNALLLGDSALYLCASSLAPTGDYEQYFGPGTRLTVT.